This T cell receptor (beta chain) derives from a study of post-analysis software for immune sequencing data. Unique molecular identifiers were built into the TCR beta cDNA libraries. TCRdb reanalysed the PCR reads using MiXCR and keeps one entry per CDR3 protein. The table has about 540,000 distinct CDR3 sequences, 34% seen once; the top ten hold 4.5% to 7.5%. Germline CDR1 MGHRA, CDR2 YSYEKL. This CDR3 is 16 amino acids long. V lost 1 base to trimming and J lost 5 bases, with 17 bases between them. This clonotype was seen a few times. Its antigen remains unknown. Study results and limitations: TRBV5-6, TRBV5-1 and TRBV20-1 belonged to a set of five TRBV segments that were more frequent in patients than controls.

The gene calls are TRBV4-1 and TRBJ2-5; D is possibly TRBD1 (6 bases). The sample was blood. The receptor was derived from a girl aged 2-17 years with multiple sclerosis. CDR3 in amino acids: CASSQVFGGLGETQYF. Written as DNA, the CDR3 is TGCGCCAGCAGCCAAGTCTTTGGGGGCCTGGGGGAGACCCAGTACTTC.